This entry describes one TCR beta chain. Its antigen is still unknown. Trimming shortened V by 0 bases and J by 6 bases, and 12 bases separated the two germline ends. The germline V gene has CDR1 KGHSH and CDR2 LQKENI. There are 15 residues in the CDR3. This specimen belongs to a study of T cell responses to AZD1222 COVID-19 vaccine. Overall study findings and caveats: Donor demographics were predominantly white British with a female majority; clonal diversity may be underestimated.

The method was immunoSEQ multiplex PCR; TCRdb's version includes in-frame clones alone and lacks a portion of them. The sample contains about 150,000 clones, roughly 90% of which appear only once. This TCR came from an adult who received the AZD1222 COVID-19 vaccine. Sequencing was performed on peripheral blood, taken 28 days after the second AZD1222 dose. This chain uses TRBV18 with TRBJ1-5, with D maybe TRBD1 (6 bases). CDR3 region: CASSPPRGGGQPQHF. DNA of the CDR3: TGTGCCAGCTCACCACCGAGGGGGGGCGGTCAGCCCCAGCATTTT.